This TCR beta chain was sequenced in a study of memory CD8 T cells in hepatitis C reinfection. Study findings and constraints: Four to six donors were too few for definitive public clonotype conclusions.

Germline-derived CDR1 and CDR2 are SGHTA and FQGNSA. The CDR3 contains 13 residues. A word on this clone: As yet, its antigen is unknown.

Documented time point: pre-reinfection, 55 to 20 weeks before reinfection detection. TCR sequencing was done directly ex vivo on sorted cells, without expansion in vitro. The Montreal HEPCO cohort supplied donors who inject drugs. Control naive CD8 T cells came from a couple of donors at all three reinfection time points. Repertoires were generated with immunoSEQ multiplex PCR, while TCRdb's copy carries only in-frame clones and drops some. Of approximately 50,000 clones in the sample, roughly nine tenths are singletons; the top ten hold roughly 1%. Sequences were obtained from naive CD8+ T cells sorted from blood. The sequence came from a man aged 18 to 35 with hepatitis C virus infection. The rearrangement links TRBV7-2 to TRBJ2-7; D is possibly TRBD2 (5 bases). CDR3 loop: CAGSRTPSYEQYV. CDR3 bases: TGTGCCGGCAGCAGGACTCCGTCCTACGAGCAGTACGTC.